This TCR beta chain was recovered during a study of blood T cells in healthy people across ages. With a J-beta primer mix and a sample-barcoded 5' primer, a second PCR ran about 7 to 12 cycles. The authors tagged each cDNA molecule using a template-switch adaptor with 12 random nucleotides. TCRdb passed the 5' RACE reads through MiXCR, listing each CDR3 protein once. This sample has around 800,000 distinct CDR3 sequences; roughly 50% occur once, and the top ten carry 40% to 50%. The study's findings and limits: More naive CD4+ cells and higher diversity were found in long-lived than in aged donors.

Ten or more counts support this clonotype. Antigen unknown. The CDR3 sequence is 12 residues long. CDR1 and CDR2 (germline): SGHNT, YYREEE (reference sequence). V lost 0 bases and J lost 7, with 7 bases in between. The sample consisted of blood. The clonotype comes from a man older than 75 in good health. The rearrangement joins TRBV5-4 to TRBJ1-2, with TRBD1 as a possible D gene (5 bases). CDR3 in amino acids: CASSLEGSGYTF. The CDR3 nucleotides read TGTGCCAGCAGCTTGGAGGGGAGTGGCTACACCTTC.